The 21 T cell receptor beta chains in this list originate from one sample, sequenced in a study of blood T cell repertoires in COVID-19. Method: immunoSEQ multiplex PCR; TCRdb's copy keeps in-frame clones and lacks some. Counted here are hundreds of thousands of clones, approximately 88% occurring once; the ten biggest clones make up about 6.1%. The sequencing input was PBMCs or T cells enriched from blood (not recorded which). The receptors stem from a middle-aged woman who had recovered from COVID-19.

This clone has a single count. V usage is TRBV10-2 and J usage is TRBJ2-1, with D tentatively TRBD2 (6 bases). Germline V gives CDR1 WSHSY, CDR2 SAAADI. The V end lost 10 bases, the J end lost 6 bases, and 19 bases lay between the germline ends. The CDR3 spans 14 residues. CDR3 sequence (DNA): TGCGCCACCTTGAGGCGGGGTGCGGGCAATGAGCAGTTCTTC. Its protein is CATLRRGAGNEQFF.

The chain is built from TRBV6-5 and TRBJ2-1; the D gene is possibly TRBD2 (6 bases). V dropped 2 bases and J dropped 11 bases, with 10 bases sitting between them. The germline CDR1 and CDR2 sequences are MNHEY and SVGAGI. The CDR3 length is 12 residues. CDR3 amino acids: CASSYAGTQQFF. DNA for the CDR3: TGTGCCAGCAGTTACGCCGGGACTCAGCAGTTCTTC.

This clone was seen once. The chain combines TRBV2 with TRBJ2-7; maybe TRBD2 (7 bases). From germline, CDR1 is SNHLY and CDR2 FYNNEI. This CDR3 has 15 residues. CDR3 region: CVSDFGGTPSYEQYF. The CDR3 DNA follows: TGTGTCAGTGATTTCGGGGGGACACCCTCCTACGAGCAGTACTTC.

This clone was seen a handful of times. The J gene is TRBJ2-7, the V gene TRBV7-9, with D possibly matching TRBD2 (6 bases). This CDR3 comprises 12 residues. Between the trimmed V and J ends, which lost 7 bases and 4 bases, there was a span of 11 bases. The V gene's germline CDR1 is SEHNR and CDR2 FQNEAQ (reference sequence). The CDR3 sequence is CASNYRGYEQYF. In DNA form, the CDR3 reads TGTGCCAGCAACTACCGGGGGTACGAGCAGTACTTC.

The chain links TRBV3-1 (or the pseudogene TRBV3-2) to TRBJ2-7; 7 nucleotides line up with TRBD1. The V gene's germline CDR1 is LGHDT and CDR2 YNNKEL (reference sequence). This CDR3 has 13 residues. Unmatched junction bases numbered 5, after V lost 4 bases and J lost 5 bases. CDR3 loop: CASSRLTGDEQYF. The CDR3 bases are TGTGCCAGCAGCCGTTTAACAGGGGACGAGCAGTACTTC.

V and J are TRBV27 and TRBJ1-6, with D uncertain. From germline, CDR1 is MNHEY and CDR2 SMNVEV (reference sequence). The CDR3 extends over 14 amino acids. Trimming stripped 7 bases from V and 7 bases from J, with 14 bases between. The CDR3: CASTVHPLNSPLHF. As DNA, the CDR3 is TGTGCCAGCACGGTCCACCCCCTCAATTCACCCCTCCACTTT.

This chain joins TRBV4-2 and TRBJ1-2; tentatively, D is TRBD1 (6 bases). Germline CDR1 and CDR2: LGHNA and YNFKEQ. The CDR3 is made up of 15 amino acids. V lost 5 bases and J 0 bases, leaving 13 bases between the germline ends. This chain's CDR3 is CASSRGQGTNYGYTF. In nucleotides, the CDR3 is TGTGCCAGCAGCAGGGGACAAGGAACTAACTATGGCTACACCTTC.

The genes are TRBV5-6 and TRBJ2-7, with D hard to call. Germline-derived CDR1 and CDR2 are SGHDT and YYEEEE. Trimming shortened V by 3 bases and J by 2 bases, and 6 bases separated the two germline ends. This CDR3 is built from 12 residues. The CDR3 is CASSSRTYEQYF. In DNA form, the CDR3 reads TGTGCCAGCAGCTCCAGGACCTACGAGCAGTACTTC.

The CDR3 DNA follows: TGTGCCAGCAGTTATTCTAGCGGGATATTGAATGAGCAGTTCTTC. Translation gives CASSYSSGILNEQFF. V gene TRBV6-5 combines with J gene TRBJ2-1; TRBD2 aligns across 9 bases. Per germline, CDR1 MNHEY and CDR2 SVGAGI. J lost 7 bases, V lost 3 bases, and 7 bases had no gene match. CDR3 length: 15 amino acids.

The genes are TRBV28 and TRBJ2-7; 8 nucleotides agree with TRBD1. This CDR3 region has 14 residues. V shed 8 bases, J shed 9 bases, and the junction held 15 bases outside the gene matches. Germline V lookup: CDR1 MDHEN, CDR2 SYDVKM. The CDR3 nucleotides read TGTGCCAGCCACCCCTCGAGGCAGGGGGCGCGGCAGTACTTC. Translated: CASHPSRQGARQYF.

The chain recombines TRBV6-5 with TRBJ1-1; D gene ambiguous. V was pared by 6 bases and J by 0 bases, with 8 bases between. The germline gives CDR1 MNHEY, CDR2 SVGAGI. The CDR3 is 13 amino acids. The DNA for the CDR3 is TGTGCCAGCAGACTAACCGTGAACACTGAAGCTTTCTTT. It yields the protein CASRLTVNTEAFF.

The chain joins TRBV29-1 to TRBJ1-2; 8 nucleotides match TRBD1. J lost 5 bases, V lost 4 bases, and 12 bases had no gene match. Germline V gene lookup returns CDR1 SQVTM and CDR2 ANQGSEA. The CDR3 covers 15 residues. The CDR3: CSVGPPQGAYYGYTF. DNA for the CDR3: TGCAGCGTTGGGCCCCCCCAGGGGGCCTATTATGGCTACACCTTC. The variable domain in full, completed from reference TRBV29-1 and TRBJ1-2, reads SAVISQKPSRDICQRGTSLTIQCQVDSQVTMMFWYRQQPGQSLTLIATANQGSEATYESGFVIDKFPISRPNLTFSTLTVSNMSPEDSSIYLCSVGPPQGAYYGYTFGSGTRLTVV.

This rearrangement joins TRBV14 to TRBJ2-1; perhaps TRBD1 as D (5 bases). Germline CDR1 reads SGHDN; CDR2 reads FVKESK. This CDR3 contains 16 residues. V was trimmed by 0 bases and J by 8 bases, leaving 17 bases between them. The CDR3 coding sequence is TGTGCCAGCAGCCAAGAAAGGGCGGCCCTCAGGGATGAGCAGTTCTTC. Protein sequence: CASSQERAALRDEQFF.

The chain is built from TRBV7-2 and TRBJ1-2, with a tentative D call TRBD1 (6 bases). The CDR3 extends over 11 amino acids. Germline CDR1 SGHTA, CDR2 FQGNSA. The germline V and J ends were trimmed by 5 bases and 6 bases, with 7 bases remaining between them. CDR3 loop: CASSNRDGYTF. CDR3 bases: TGTGCCAGCAGCAACAGGGATGGCTACACCTTC.

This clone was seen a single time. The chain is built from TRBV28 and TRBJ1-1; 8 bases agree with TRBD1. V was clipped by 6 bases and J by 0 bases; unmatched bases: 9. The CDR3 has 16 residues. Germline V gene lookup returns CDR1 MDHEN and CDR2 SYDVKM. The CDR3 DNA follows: TGTGCCAGCAGCGCCCGACAGGGGACTCTGAACACTGAAGCTTTCTTT. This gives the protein CASSARQGTLNTEAFF.

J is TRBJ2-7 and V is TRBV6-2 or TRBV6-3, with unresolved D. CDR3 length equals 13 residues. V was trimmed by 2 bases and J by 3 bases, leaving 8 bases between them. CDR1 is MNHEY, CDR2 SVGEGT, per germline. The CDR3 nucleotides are TGTGCCAGCAGTTACAACAGATTCTACGAGCAGTACTTC. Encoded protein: CASSYNRFYEQYF.

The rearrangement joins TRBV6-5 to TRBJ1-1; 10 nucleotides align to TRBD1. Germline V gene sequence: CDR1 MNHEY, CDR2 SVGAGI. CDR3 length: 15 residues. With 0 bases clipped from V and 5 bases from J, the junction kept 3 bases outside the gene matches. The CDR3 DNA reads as TGTGCCAGCAGTTACTCAGGGACAGGGGATACTGAAGCTTTCTTT. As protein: CASSYSGTGDTEAFF.

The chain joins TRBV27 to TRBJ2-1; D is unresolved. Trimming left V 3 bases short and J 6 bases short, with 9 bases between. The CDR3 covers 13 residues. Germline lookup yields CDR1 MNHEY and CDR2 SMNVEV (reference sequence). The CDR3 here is CASSLRLGNEQFF. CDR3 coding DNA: TGTGCCAGCAGTTTGCGACTGGGCAATGAGCAGTTCTTC.

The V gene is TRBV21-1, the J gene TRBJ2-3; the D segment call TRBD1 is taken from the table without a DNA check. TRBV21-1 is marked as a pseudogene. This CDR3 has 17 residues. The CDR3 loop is CASSPQDRGRLTDTQYF. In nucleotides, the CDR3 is TGTGCCAGCAGCCCTCAAGACAGGGGGCGTTTGACAGATACGCAGTATTTT.

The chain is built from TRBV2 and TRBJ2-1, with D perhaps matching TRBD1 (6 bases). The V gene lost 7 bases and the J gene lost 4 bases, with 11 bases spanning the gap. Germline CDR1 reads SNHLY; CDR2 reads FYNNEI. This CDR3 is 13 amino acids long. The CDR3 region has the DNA TGTGCCAGCAATGCAGGGGAGTACAATGAGCAGTTCTTC. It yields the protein CASNAGEYNEQFF.

In DNA form, the CDR3 reads TGTGCCAGCAGCCCCCGGGACAGACTAAATTCACCCCTCCACTTT. Translating gives CASSPRDRLNSPLHF. The V gene is TRBV9, the J gene TRBJ1-6; 7 positions match TRBD1. The CDR3 runs 15 residues. The junction had 8 bases not matched to a gene; V was cut back by 4 bases and J by 7 bases. CDR1 is SGDLS and CDR2 is YYNGEE in the germline V gene.